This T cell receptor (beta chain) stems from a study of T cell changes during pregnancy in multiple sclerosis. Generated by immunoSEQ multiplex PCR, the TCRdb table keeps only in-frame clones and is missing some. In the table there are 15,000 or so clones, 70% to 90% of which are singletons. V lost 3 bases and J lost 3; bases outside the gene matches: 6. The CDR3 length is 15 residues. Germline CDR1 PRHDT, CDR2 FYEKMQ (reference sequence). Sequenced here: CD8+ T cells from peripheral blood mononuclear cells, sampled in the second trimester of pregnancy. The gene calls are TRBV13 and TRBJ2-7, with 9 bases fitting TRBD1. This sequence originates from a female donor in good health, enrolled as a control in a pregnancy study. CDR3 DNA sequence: TGTGCCAGCAGCTTTGGGGGACAGGGTAACTACGAGCAGTACTTC. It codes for CASSFGGQGNYEQYF.